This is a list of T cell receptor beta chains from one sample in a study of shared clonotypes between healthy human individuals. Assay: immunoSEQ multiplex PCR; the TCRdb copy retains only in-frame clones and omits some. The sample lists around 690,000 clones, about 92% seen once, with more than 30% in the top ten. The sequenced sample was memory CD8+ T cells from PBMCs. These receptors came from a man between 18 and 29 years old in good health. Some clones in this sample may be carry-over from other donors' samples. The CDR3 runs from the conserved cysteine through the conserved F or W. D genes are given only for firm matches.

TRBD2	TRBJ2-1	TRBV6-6	CASSDSSGIEQFF	TGTGCCAGCAGTGACTCTAGCGGGATTGAGCAGTTCTTC
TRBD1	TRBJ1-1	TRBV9	CASSPDRGGEAFF	TGTGCCAGCAGCCCAGACAGGGGAGGTGAGGCTTTCTTT
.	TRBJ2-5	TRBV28	CASSLWGKETQYF	TGTGCCAGCAGTTTATGGGGTAAAGAGACCCAGTACTTC
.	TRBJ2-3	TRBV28	CASSPFGRRADTQYF	TGTGCCAGCAGTCCATTCGGACGGCGAGCAGATACGCAGTATTTT
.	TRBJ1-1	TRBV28	CASSLSRMGITEAFF	TGTGCCAGCAGTTTATCCCGTATGGGGATCACTGAAGCTTTCTTT
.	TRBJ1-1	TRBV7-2	CASSLGLLWEAFF	TGTGCCAGCAGCTTAGGTCTACTTTGGGAAGCTTTCTTT
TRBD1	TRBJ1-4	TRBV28	CASSRGQGAATNEKLFF	TGTGCCAGCAGCCGGGGACAGGGGGCTGCAACTAATGAAAAACTGTTTTTT
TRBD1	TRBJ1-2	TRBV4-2	CASSPEQGAEDGYTF	TGTGCCAGCAGCCCGGAACAGGGGGCAGAGGATGGCTACACCTTC
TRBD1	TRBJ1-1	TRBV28	CASSFDRGSPNTEAFF	TGTGCCAGCAGTTTCGACAGGGGGAGCCCGAACACTGAAGCTTTCTTT
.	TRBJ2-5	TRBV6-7	CASSYQGETQYF	TGTGCCAGCAGTTACCAGGGAGAGACCCAGTACTTC